This TCR beta chain derives from a study of T-cell reconstitution after alpha-beta-depleted transplantation in children. This clonotype appeared many times. Unique molecular identifiers were used to barcode this TCRbeta library. TCRdb reprocessed the PCR reads with MiXCR, giving one entry per CDR3 protein. Of roughly 200,000 distinct CDR3 sequences in the sample, approximately 6.8% were seen once. This specimen consisted of PBMCs from the stem cell graft donor, obtained from the stem cell graft. This sequence was found in a human donor who donated a stem cell graft to a child with Wiskott-Aldrich syndrome.

The CDR3 sequence: CASSFYRNTGELFF. CDR3 DNA: TGTGCCAGCAGTTTTTACAGGAACACCGGGGAGCTGTTTTTT. The rearrangement links TRBV12-3 or TRBV12-4 to TRBJ2-2; no definite D call. The CDR3 has 14 amino acids. The ends were cut back, 3 bases at V and 1 base at J, with 6 bases in the middle.